This is a list of T cell receptor beta chains from one sample in a study of cytomegalovirus exposure and HLA in healthy donors. The data were produced by immunoSEQ multiplex PCR, yet TCRdb's version contains in-frame clones alone and is incomplete. Among more than 150,000 clones, 75% to 85% were seen once, and the ten largest hold roughly 1.2%. The source material was PBMCs. These receptors all come from a girl under 10 years old in good health and CMV-seropositive. The CDR3 runs from the conserved cysteine through the conserved F or W. The order of the fields is CDR3 length, D gene, J gene, V gene, clone size, CDR3 DNA, CDR3 protein. A D gene is named only where the DNA matches it firmly. The size field is filled for only some rows; it gives once, few, many or a size class.

length: 15
D: NA
J: TRBJ1-2
V: TRBV5-1
size: NA
DNA: TGCGCCAGCAGCTTGGCAGGGCCCTCCCCTAATGGCTACACCTTC
CDR3: CASSLAGPSPNGYTF

length: 15
D: NA
J: TRBJ1-2
V: TRBV6-5
size: NA
DNA: TGTGCCAGCAGTTACAGACCTACCGATAACTATGGCTACCCCTTC
CDR3: CASSYRPTDNYGYPF

length: 14
D: NA
J: TRBJ2-5
V: TRBV5-6
size: NA
DNA: TGTGCCAGCAGCTTCAGGCCGTACCAAGAGACCCAGTACTTC
CDR3: CASSFRPYQETQYF

length: 17
D: TRBD1
J: TRBJ1-1
V: TRBV6-1
size: NA
DNA: TGTGCCAGCAGTGCTGGCCGGATGGGGACAGGGAACACTGAAGCTTTCTTT
CDR3: CASSAGRMGTGNTEAFF

length: 17
D: NA
J: TRBJ1-5
V: TRBV12-5
size: NA
DNA: TGTGCTAGTGGTCACCCCCACAGAACCTATAGCAATCAGCCCCAGCATTTT
CDR3: CASGHPHRTYSNQPQHF

length: 13
D: NA
J: TRBJ1-2
V: TRBV11-1
size: NA
DNA: TGTGCCAGCAGCTCACAGATTTACTATGGCTACACCTTC
CDR3: CASSSQIYYGYTF

length: 14
D: NA
J: TRBJ1-1
V: TRBV18
size: NA
DNA: TGTGCCAGCTCAGCAGACAGGCAGGACACTGAAGCTTTCTTT
CDR3: CASSADRQDTEAFF

length: 12
D: NA
J: TRBJ2-7
V: TRBV6-4
size: once
DNA: TGTGCCAGCAGTGACGGGCCCAACGAGCAGTACTTC
CDR3: CASSDGPNEQYF

length: 20
D: NA
J: TRBJ2-1
V: TRBV4-2
size: NA
DNA: TGTGCCAGCAGCCCGAGGCAGGGCGCCTGGGTTGGAGCTGCTGGCAATGAGCAGTTCTTC
CDR3: CASSPRQGAWVGAAGNEQFF

length: 15
D: NA
J: TRBJ1-1
V: TRBV19
size: NA
DNA: TGTGCCAGTAGTATAGTTCGACAGGCGAACACTGAAGCTTTCTTT
CDR3: CASSIVRQANTEAFF

length: 12
D: NA
J: TRBJ1-1
V: TRBV7-6
size: NA
DNA: TGTGCCAGCAGCGCCGGACAGAGTGAAGCTTTCTTT
CDR3: CASSAGQSEAFF

length: 16
D: TRBD1
J: TRBJ2-1
V: TRBV4-2
size: NA
DNA: TGTGCCAGCAGCCGAGACAGGGTAGATTCCTACAATGAGCAGTTCTTC
CDR3: CASSRDRVDSYNEQFF

length: 17
D: TRBD1
J: TRBJ2-6
V: TRBV5-1
size: few
DNA: TGCGCCAGCGGTATTCCGGGACAGGGATTTGGGGCCAACGTCCTGACTTTC
CDR3: CASGIPGQGFGANVLTF

length: 15
D: TRBD1
J: TRBJ1-2
V: TRBV9
size: NA
DNA: TGTGCCAGCAGCGTAGACCTCCGGGACAGGGGTGGCTACACCTTC
CDR3: CASSVDLRDRGGYTF

length: 13
D: NA
J: TRBJ1-1
V: TRBV30
size: few
DNA: TGTGCCTTATTCAGCGATAGTCACACTGAAGCTTTCTTT
CDR3: CALFSDSHTEAFF

length: 18
D: TRBD1
J: TRBJ1-1
V: TRBV6-1
size: NA
DNA: TGTGCCAGCAGTGAAGTGCCGGGACAGGGATGGTCCTCGACTGAAGCTTTCTTT
CDR3: CASSEVPGQGWSSTEAFF

length: 22
D: TRBD2
J: TRBJ2-1
V: TRBV30
size: NA
DNA: TGTGCCTGGACACTAGCGGGAATCCACTCCCCGGGCTCCTGGAACTCCTACAATGAGCAGTTCTTC
CDR3: CAWTLAGIHSPGSWNSYNEQFF

length: 16
D: NA
J: TRBJ2-2
V: TRBV4-2
size: once
DNA: TGTGCCAGCAGCGAAAATAAACAGGGTTGGACCGGGGAGCTGTTTTTT
CDR3: CASSENKQGWTGELFF

length: 11
D: NA
J: TRBJ2-1
V: TRBV9
size: NA
DNA: TGTGCCAGCAGGTCGGGTAATGAGCAGTTCTTC
CDR3: CASRSGNEQFF

length: 17
D: TRBD1
J: TRBJ1-5
V: TRBV27
size: NA
DNA: TGTGCCAGCAGCCAGAGAACAGGGGGGCCTACAACTCAGCCCCAGCATTTT
CDR3: CASSQRTGGPTTQPQHF

length: 13
D: TRBD2
J: TRBJ2-7
V: TRBV14
size: NA
DNA: TGTGCCAGCGCACTAGCGAGATCCTACGAGCAGTACTTC
CDR3: CASALARSYEQYF

length: 15
D: NA
J: TRBJ2-3
V: TRBV4-1
size: NA
DNA: TGCGCCAGCAGCCAAGAAGGACTAAGCACAGATACGCAGTATTTT
CDR3: CASSQEGLSTDTQYF

length: 15
D: NA
J: TRBJ1-3
V: TRBV4-1
size: few
DNA: TGCGCCAGCAGCCAAAGGGGCGTCTCTGGAAACACCATATATTTT
CDR3: CASSQRGVSGNTIYF

length: 18
D: TRBD1
J: TRBJ1-2
V: TRBV30
size: NA
DNA: TGTGCCTGGAGTGTATCCCCCCCGACAGGGAGGTCTAACTATGGCTACACCTTC
CDR3: CAWSVSPPTGRSNYGYTF

length: 15
D: NA
J: TRBJ1-3
V: TRBV6-6
size: once
DNA: TGTGCCAGCAGGGGAGCCGAGGTCTCGCGCAACACCATATATTTT
CDR3: CASRGAEVSRNTIYF

length: 13
D: NA
J: TRBJ2-7
V: TRBV7-9
size: NA
DNA: TGTTCCAGCAGCTTTAGTGGTACCTACGAGCAGTACTTC
CDR3: CSSSFSGTYEQYF

length: 15
D: TRBD1
J: TRBJ1-2
V: TRBV6-5
size: NA
DNA: TGTGCCAGCAGTTACTCGACAGGGAACCGCTATGGCTACACCTTC
CDR3: CASSYSTGNRYGYTF

length: 14
D: NA
J: TRBJ1-2
V: TRBV15
size: once
DNA: TGTGCCACCAGCAGCAACAGGGTCGATCGAGGCTACACCTTC
CDR3: CATSSNRVDRGYTF

length: 13
D: NA
J: TRBJ1-2
V: TRBV30
size: NA
DNA: TGTGCCTGGAAAAACAGTTCTAACTATGGCTACACCTTC
CDR3: CAWKNSSNYGYTF

length: 13
D: NA
J: TRBJ1-5
V: TRBV29-1
size: NA
DNA: TGCAGCGTTGAATGGGGGGAGGGTCAGCCCCAGCATTTT
CDR3: CSVEWGEGQPQHF

length: 16
D: NA
J: TRBJ1-1
V: TRBV18
size: NA
DNA: TGTGCCAGCTCACCTCCATCGAGCGGCATGAACACTGAAGCTTTCTTT
CDR3: CASSPPSSGMNTEAFF

length: 13
D: NA
J: TRBJ2-4
V: TRBV6-6
size: NA
DNA: TGTGCCAGCGGAGCGGTAGCCAAAAACATTCAGTACTTC
CDR3: CASGAVAKNIQYF

length: 14
D: TRBD1
J: TRBJ1-2
V: TRBV6-1
size: NA
DNA: TGTGCCAGCAGGCAAGACAGGGTAACCTATGGCTACACCTTC
CDR3: CASRQDRVTYGYTF

length: 14
D: NA
J: TRBJ2-1
V: TRBV5-1
size: NA
DNA: TGCGCCAGCAGCTTGGGTTCCGGAGACAATGAGCAGTTCTTC
CDR3: CASSLGSGDNEQFF

length: 12
D: TRBD1
J: TRBJ1-2
V: TRBV28
size: NA
DNA: TGTGCCAGCACGGACAGGGGGCGTGGCTACACCTTC
CDR3: CASTDRGRGYTF

length: 15
D: NA
J: TRBJ2-7
V: TRBV28
size: NA
DNA: TGTGCCAGCAGTTTATTGGGACAACGATCCTACGAGCAGTACTTC
CDR3: CASSLLGQRSYEQYF

length: 14
D: TRBD1
J: TRBJ1-2
V: TRBV18
size: NA
DNA: TGTGCCAGCTCACTAACGGACAGGGCCTATGGCTACACCTTC
CDR3: CASSLTDRAYGYTF

length: 13
D: TRBD1
J: TRBJ2-5
V: TRBV2
size: NA
DNA: TGTGCCAGCAGTGCACAGGGGAGAGGGACCCAGTACTTC
CDR3: CASSAQGRGTQYF

length: 20
D: TRBD2
J: TRBJ2-7
V: TRBV7-6
size: NA
DNA: TGTGCCAGCAGCTTAAGTCGCGGACTAGCGGGAGGTAACCGCCTTTACGAGCAGTACTTC
CDR3: CASSLSRGLAGGNRLYEQYF

length: 16
D: TRBD2
J: TRBJ2-3
V: TRBV9
size: NA
DNA: TGTGCCAGCAGCTCAAGCGGGAGGGGAGGGACAGATACGCAGTATTTT
CDR3: CASSSSGRGGTDTQYF

length: 15
D: TRBD2
J: TRBJ2-3
V: TRBV7-3
size: NA
DNA: TGTGCCAGCAGCCAGACTAGCGGGAGGGCAGATACGCAGTATTTT
CDR3: CASSQTSGRADTQYF

length: 16
D: TRBD1
J: TRBJ1-6
V: TRBV14
size: NA
DNA: TGTGCCAGCAGCCACTACGAAGGACAGGGATCATCACCCCTCCACTTT
CDR3: CASSHYEGQGSSPLHF

length: 18
D: NA
J: TRBJ1-1
V: TRBV11-3
size: NA
DNA: TGTGCCAGCAGCGCCGAACTCGGACGGAGGTTTATGAACACTGAAGCTTTCTTT
CDR3: CASSAELGRRFMNTEAFF

length: 14
D: TRBD2
J: TRBJ2-1
V: TRBV11-3
size: NA
DNA: TGTGCCACGGGACTAGCCTCATCCTACAATGAGCAGTTCTTC
CDR3: CATGLASSYNEQFF

length: 12
D: NA
J: TRBJ2-7
V: TRBV10-2
size: NA
DNA: TGCGCCAGCAGTGAGTTTCTAGGTGAGCAGTACTTC
CDR3: CASSEFLGEQYF

length: 10
D: NA
J: TRBJ2-5
V: TRBV2
size: NA
DNA: TGTGCCAGCAGCCCAGAGGCCCAGTACTTC
CDR3: CASSPEAQYF

length: 14
D: NA
J: TRBJ1-5
V: TRBV19
size: once
DNA: TGTGCCAGTAGTATAGTGGGGGCAAATCAGCCCCAGCATTTT
CDR3: CASSIVGANQPQHF

length: 18
D: NA
J: TRBJ2-7
V: TRBV25-1
size: NA
DNA: TGTGCCAGCAGTGCTGCGCAGCCCCCCGGGGTCGGGTACTACGAGCAGTACTTC
CDR3: CASSAAQPPGVGYYEQYF

length: 17
D: NA
J: TRBJ1-2
V: TRBV19
size: NA
DNA: TGTGCCAGTAGCGCCGCGGCAGCTTCAGCTTCCATCTATGGCTACACCTTC
CDR3: CASSAAAASASIYGYTF

length: 13
D: NA
J: TRBJ2-5
V: TRBV28
size: once
DNA: TGTGCCAGCAGTTTAGCCGGTGCAGGGGATTGCCACTTC
CDR3: CASSLAGAGDCHF

length: 14
D: NA
J: TRBJ2-1
V: TRBV10-3
size: once
DNA: TGTGCCATCAGTGAGTCAACAGGTGGGAATGAGCAGTTCTTC
CDR3: CAISESTGGNEQFF